A selection of T cell receptor beta chains follows, all from one sample in a study of T-cell reconstitution after alpha-beta-depleted transplantation in children. A single record per CDR3 protein comes from TCRdb applying MiXCR to the PCR reads. Of about 500,000 distinct CDR3 sequences listed, approximately 29% are singletons. Material: PBMCs from the stem cell graft donor, obtained from the stem cell graft. These receptor sequences come from a human donor who donated a stem cell graft to a child with aplastic anemia. The CDR3 runs from the conserved cysteine through the conserved F or W. A D gene is named only where the DNA matches it firmly. Expanded clones get a size class; other rows say once, few or many, or leave the size out.

J gene | D gene | V gene | clone size | CDR3 protein | CDR3 DNA
TRBJ1-1 | - | TRBV11-2 | - | CASNGGGLNTEAFF | TGTGCCAGCAACGGGGGGGGTTTGAACACTGAAGCTTTCTTT
TRBJ1-2 | TRBD1 | TRBV5-1 | - | CASSLDRQGASGYTF | TGCGCCAGCAGCTTGGATAGACAGGGGGCGTCTGGCTACACCTTC
TRBJ2-5 | - | TRBV7-2 | few | CASSPARLVQTQYF | TGTGCCAGCAGCCCCGCGAGACTAGTACAGACCCAGTACTTC
TRBJ2-2 | - | TRBV21-1 | - | CASSKNWRVGTGELFF | TGTGCCAGCAGCAAAAATTGGAGGGTCGGCACCGGGGAGCTGTTTTTT
TRBJ1-1 | TRBD1 | TRBV12-3/TRBV12-4 | few | CASSLRDRLNTEAFF | TGTGCCAGCAGTCTTCGGGACAGACTGAACACTGAAGCTTTCTTT
TRBJ1-5 | - | TRBV7-2 | - | CASSSYGVGNQPQHF | TGTGCCAGCAGCTCATATGGGGTTGGAAATCAGCCCCAGCATTTT
TRBJ1-6 | - | TRBV28 | - | CASRSVSPLHF | TGTGCCAGCAGGTCCGTGTCACCCCTCCACTTT
TRBJ2-2 | - | TRBV9 | few | CASSVEDRAPLPTGELFF | TGTGCCAGCAGCGTAGAGGATCGAGCGCCACTCCCGACCGGGGAGCTGTTTTTT
TRBJ1-1 | - | TRBV5-1 | few | CASSLVTIIGAGYTEAFF | TGCGCCAGCAGCTTGGTTACCATTATCGGAGCAGGGTACACTGAAGCTTTCTTT
TRBJ2-1 | - | TRBV7-2 | - | CASSSRGGNEQFF | TGTGCCAGCAGCTCTAGGGGTGGCAATGAGCAGTTCTTC
TRBJ2-7 | TRBD2 | TRBV7-2 | - | CASSLSGGADYEQYF | TGTGCCAGCAGCTTAAGCGGGGGGGCTGACTACGAGCAGTACTTC
TRBJ2-7 | TRBD1 | TRBV4-3 | few | CASSQGQGVASGEQYF | TGCGCCAGCAGCCAAGGTCAGGGGGTAGCCTCGGGGGAGCAGTACTTC
TRBJ2-5 | - | TRBV6-5 | many | CASSYWTDVTQETQYF | TGTGCCAGCAGTTACTGGACAGACGTAACGCAAGAGACCCAGTACTTC